This TCR beta chain was retrieved from a study of blood T cell repertoires in COVID-19. The overall study: The United States, Italy and Spain supplied acute and convalescent COVID-19 samples. T cells, B-cell-depleted T cells, or PBMCs supplied cDNA or gDNA.

TCRdb's table, derived via immunoSEQ multiplex PCR, lists solely in-frame clones and lacks some. The data contain 100,000 to 150,000 clones, over 75% of them singletons. Germline CDR1 is SGHTA and CDR2 is FQGNSA. There are 12 residues in the CDR3. V gave up 2 bases and J gave up 6 bases, with 7 bases separating them. This TCR came from a woman over 75 with acute or convalescent COVID-19. This sequence joins TRBV7-2 and TRBJ1-2; a possible D gene is TRBD1 (6 bases). Sample: peripheral blood. CDR3 region: CASSLTGNGYTF. Written as DNA, the CDR3 is TGTGCCAGCAGCTTAACAGGGAATGGCTACACCTTC.